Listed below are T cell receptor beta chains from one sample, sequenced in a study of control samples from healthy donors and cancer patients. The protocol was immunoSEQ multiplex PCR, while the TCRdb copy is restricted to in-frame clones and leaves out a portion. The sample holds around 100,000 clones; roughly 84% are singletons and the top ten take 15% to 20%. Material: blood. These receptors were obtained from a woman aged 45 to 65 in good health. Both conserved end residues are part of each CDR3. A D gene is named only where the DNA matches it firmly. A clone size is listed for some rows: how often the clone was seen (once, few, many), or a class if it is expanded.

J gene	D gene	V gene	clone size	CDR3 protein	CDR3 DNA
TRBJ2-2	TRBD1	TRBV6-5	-	CASSYSKTGTGELFF	TGTGCCAGCAGTTACTCGAAGACAGGGACCGGGGAGCTGTTTTTT
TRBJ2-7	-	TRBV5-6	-	CASSLVTGGTQEQYF	TGTGCCAGCAGCTTGGTGACAGGCGGCACGCAGGAGCAGTACTTC
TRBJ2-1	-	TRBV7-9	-	CASSAYNEQFF	TGTGCCAGTAGCGCTTACAATGAGCAGTTCTTC
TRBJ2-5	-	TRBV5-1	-	CASSLGSSETQYF	TGCGCCAGCAGCTTGGGGTCTTCCGAGACCCAGTACTTC
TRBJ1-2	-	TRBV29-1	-	CSVELHGNYGYTF	TGCAGCGTTGAATTACACGGAAACTATGGCTACACCTTC
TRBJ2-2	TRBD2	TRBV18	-	CASSRNGLAGTGELFF	TGTGCCAGCTCACGAAACGGACTAGCCGGAACCGGGGAGCTGTTTTTT
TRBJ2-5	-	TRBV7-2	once	CASSLVVQETQYF	TGTGCCAGCAGCTTAGTCGTGCAAGAGACCCAGTACTTC
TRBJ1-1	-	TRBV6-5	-	CASSYPGNTEAFF	TGTGCCAGCAGTTACCCAGGGAACACTGAAGCTTTCTTT
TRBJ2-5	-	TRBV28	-	CASTTLRTFGETQYF	TGTGCCAGCACCACTCTCCGGACGTTTGGGGAGACCCAGTACTTC
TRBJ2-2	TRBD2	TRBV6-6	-	CASKSGRDTGELFF	TGTGCCAGCAAAAGCGGGAGGGACACCGGGGAGCTGTTTTTT
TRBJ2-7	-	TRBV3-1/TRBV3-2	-	CASSQVSHEQYF	TGTGCCAGCAGCCAAGTCTCCCACGAGCAGTACTTC
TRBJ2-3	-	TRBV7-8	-	CASSFTADTQYF	TGTGCCAGCAGCTTTACCGCAGATACGCAGTATTTT
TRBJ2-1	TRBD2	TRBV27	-	CASSPPGLAGVEQFF	TGTGCCAGCAGTCCCCCGGGACTAGCGGGAGTTGAGCAGTTCTTC
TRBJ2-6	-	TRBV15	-	CATSPEFSGANVLTF	TGTGCCACCAGCCCCGAATTCTCTGGGGCCAACGTCCTGACTTTC
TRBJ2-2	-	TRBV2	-	CASSEIVGWGNPGELFF	TGTGCCAGCAGTGAGATTGTGGGGTGGGGAAACCCCGGGGAGCTGTTTTTT
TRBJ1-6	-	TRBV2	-	CASRTDYNSPLHF	TGTGCCAGCAGGACAGACTACAATTCACCCCTCCACTTT
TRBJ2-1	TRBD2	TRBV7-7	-	CASSSSSGSYNEQFF	TGTGCCAGCAGTTCCTCTAGCGGGAGCTACAATGAGCAGTTCTTC
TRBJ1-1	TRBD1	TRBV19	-	CASSTDRVSTEAFF	TGTGCCAGTAGTACTGACAGGGTGAGCACTGAAGCTTTCTTT
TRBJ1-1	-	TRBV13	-	CASSLFTGDTEAFF	TGTGCCAGCAGCTTATTTACCGGGGACACTGAAGCTTTCTTT
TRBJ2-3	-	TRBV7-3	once	CASSLTRERPDTQYF	TGTGCCAGCAGCTTAACCCGGGAGAGGCCGGATACGCAGTATTTT
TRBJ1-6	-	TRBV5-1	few	CASREGTALSPLHF	TGCGCCAGCAGGGAGGGGACGGCCCTTTCACCCCTCCACTTT
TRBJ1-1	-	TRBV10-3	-	CAISESGRDTTKENTEAFF	TGTGCCATCAGTGAGTCGGGCAGGGACACGACTAAGGAGAACACTGAAGCTTTCTTT
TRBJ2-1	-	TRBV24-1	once	CATSGSLGSYNEQFF	TGTGCCACCAGTGGTTCATTGGGCTCCTACAATGAGCAGTTCTTC
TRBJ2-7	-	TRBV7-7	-	CASSLETGPQYEQYF	TGTGCCAGCAGCTTAGAAACGGGGCCGCAATACGAGCAGTACTTC
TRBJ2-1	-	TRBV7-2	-	CASSYSGMSSYNEQFF	TGTGCCAGCAGCTATAGCGGTATGAGCTCCTACAATGAGCAGTTCTTC
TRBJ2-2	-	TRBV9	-	CASSAQGANTGELFF	TGTGCCAGCAGCGCACAGGGCGCGAACACCGGGGAGCTGTTTTTT
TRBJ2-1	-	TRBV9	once	CASSAFVSGYNEQFF	TGTGCCAGCAGCGCCTTCGTATCCGGCTACAATGAGCAGTTCTTC
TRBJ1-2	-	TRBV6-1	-	CASSDGPSYGYTF	TGTGCCAGCAGTGATGGACCCAGCTATGGCTACACCTTC
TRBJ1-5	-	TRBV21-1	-	CASSLRDRGNSNQPQHF	TGTGCCAGCAGCTTAAGGGACAGGGGAAATAGCAATCAGCCCCAGCATTTT
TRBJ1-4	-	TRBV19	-	CASRSRGGNEKLFF	TGTGCCAGTAGGAGCAGGGGAGGTAATGAAAAACTGTTTTTT
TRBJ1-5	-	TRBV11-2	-	CASLPLQHF	TGTGCCAGCCTCCCGCTCCAGCATTTT
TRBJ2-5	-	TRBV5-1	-	CASSPPTGIGETQYF	TGCGCCAGCAGCCCCCCAACCGGGATCGGGGAGACCCAGTACTTC
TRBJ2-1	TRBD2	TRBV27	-	CASSLRTSASSYNEQFF	TGTGCCAGCAGTTTACGCACTAGCGCGAGCTCCTACAATGAGCAGTTCTTC
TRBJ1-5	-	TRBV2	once	CASSEDGTSLQRNQPQHF	TGTGCCAGCAGTGAAGATGGGACGAGCCTACAACGCAATCAGCCCCAGCATTTT
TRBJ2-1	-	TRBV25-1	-	CASGKLDEQFF	TGTGCCAGCGGTAAACTCGATGAGCAGTTCTTC